The 16 T cell receptor beta chains in this list originate from one sample, sequenced in a study of blood T cell repertoires in COVID-19. The repertoire was sequenced with immunoSEQ multiplex PCR; TCRdb's copy has only in-frame clones and lacks some. The sample carries more than 65,000 clones, approximately 82% recorded once. Source material: peripheral blood. Every receptor here comes from a woman in her fifties or sixties with acute or convalescent COVID-19.

This chain uses TRBV7-9 with TRBJ2-1; 14 nucleotides match TRBD2. Germline V gives CDR1 SEHNR, CDR2 FQNEAQ (reference sequence). The CDR3 is made up of 17 amino acids. Trimming took 5 bases from V and 2 from J; bases not matched to a gene: 5. The CDR3: CASSLGLAGGTYNEQFF. CDR3 coding DNA: TGTGCCAGCAGCCTCGGACTAGCGGGAGGTACCTACAATGAGCAGTTCTTC.

J is TRBJ2-2 and V is TRBV6-5; no definite D call. Trimming left V 7 bases short and J 1 base short, with 4 bases between. Germline V CDR1 and CDR2: MNHEY, SVGAGI. CDR3 size: 12 residues. Here the CDR3 reads CASNKNTGELFF. The DNA of the CDR3 is TGTGCCAGCAACAAGAACACCGGGGAGCTGTTTTTT.

V and J are TRBV9 and TRBJ2-7; 13 bases map to TRBD2. The germline gives CDR1 SGDLS, CDR2 YYNGEE. The CDR3 loop spans 15 amino acids. With 0 bases clipped from V and 9 bases from J, the junction kept 6 bases outside the gene matches. The CDR3 sequence: CASSVDGLAGVVQYF. The CDR3 bases are TGTGCCAGCAGCGTAGATGGACTAGCGGGAGTGGTGCAGTACTTC.

This clone was observed once. The V and J genes are TRBV19 and TRBJ1-2; 8 bases line up with TRBD1. There are 15 residues in the CDR3. V lost 5 bases, J lost 2 bases, and 7 bases stayed unmatched. The germline V gene has CDR1 LNHDA and CDR2 SQIVND (reference sequence). The CDR3 sequence is CASSPSDRVNYGYTF. CDR3 coding DNA: TGTGCCAGTAGTCCTTCGGACAGGGTGAACTATGGCTACACCTTC.

This chain joins TRBV10-3 and TRBJ1-1; 8 nucleotides agree with TRBD1. The V and J ends lost 4 bases and 3 bases, in that order; junction bases with no gene match: 4. Germline loops: CDR1 ENHRY, CDR2 SYGVKD. CDR3 length: 14 residues. CDR3 residues: CAISGGQGYTEAFF. The CDR3 DNA is TGTGCCATCAGTGGCGGACAGGGATACACTGAAGCTTTCTTT.

This chain joins TRBV13 and TRBJ2-2; TRBD2 matches 8 bases. Germline V gene sequence: CDR1 PRHDT, CDR2 FYEKMQ (reference sequence). This CDR3 contains 16 residues. With 4 bases clipped from V and 4 bases from J, the junction kept 8 bases outside the gene matches. The CDR3 region has the DNA TGTGCCAGCAGCTCCGGAGCGGGAGCGGTCACCGGGGAGCTGTTTTTT. Its protein is CASSSGAGAVTGELFF.

This clone was counted a few times. The gene calls are TRBV5-8 and TRBJ1-1; a weak D match, TRBD1 (6 bases). This CDR3 spans 14 amino acids. CDR1 and CDR2 from the germline V gene are SGHTS and YDEGEE. Trimming pared 4 bases from V and 0 bases from J, leaving 10 bases between. In DNA form, the CDR3 reads TGTGCCAGCAGCGTGGGACATTTGAACACTGAAGCTTTCTTT. Protein: CASSVGHLNTEAFF.

This chain uses TRBV12-3 or TRBV12-4 with TRBJ2-1, with D perhaps matching TRBD2 (6 bases). Trimming took 3 bases from V and 10 from J, leaving 13 bases between them. The CDR3 contains 13 residues. The CDR3, as DNA: TGTGCCAGCAGTTTTTTTGGACGGGGGGAGCAGTTCTTC. Protein product: CASSFFGRGEQFF.

The gene calls are TRBV28 and TRBJ1-5; D remains ambiguous. Germline V CDR1 and CDR2: MDHEN, SYDVKM. The CDR3 spans 13 residues. The V gene lost 2 bases and the J gene lost 7 bases, with 9 bases spanning the gap. The CDR3 loop is CASSLEGSQPQHF. CDR3 sequence (DNA): TGTGCCAGCAGTTTAGAAGGTAGCCAGCCCCAGCATTTT.

The chain carries TRBV28 and TRBJ1-5; tentatively, D is TRBD1 (6 bases). The V gene's germline CDR1 is MDHEN and CDR2 SYDVKM. The CDR3 covers 15 residues. The V and J ends lost 3 bases and 7 bases respectively, with 16 bases between them. The CDR3 DNA reads TGTGCCAGCAGTTTTGGGACAAGGGATTCCCAGCCCCAGCATTTT. This sequence encodes CASSFGTRDSQPQHF.

This chain joins TRBV29-1 and TRBJ2-7; TRBD2 matches 11 bases. Germline loops: CDR1 SQVTM, CDR2 ANQGSEA. The ends lost 6 bases at V and 4 bases at J; junction bases unmatched: 8. The CDR3 extends over 14 amino acids. CDR3 sequence (DNA): TGCAGCGTAACTCCGGGACTAGCGGAATACGAGCAGTACTTC. It yields the protein CSVTPGLAEYEQYF.

The chain has TRBV5-1 and TRBJ1-6, with D unresolved. The ends were cut back, 6 bases at V and 1 base at J, with 8 bases in the middle. This CDR3 contains 14 residues. CDR1 is SGHRS, CDR2 YFSETQ, per germline. The CDR3 reads CASTEGSYNSPLHF. The CDR3 DNA follows: TGCGCCAGCACTGAGGGTTCCTATAATTCACCCCTCCACTTT.

The table lists this clone with a few counts. The chain recombines TRBV5-6 with TRBJ2-3, with D possibly being TRBD1 (6 bases). Germline CDR1 reads SGHDT; CDR2 reads YYEEEE. There are 16 residues in the CDR3. The germline V and J ends were trimmed by 4 bases and 2 bases, with 17 bases remaining between them. Here the CDR3 reads CASSKGQLFLTDTQYF. The CDR3 DNA is TGTGCCAGCAGCAAAGGACAGCTTTTTCTCACAGATACGCAGTATTTT.

The rearrangement uses TRBV25-1 and TRBJ2-1, with TRBD2 matching over 9 bases. Germline V gene sequence: CDR1 MGHDK, CDR2 SYGVNS. The CDR3 has 14 amino acids. Trimming took 8 bases from V and 4 from J; bases not matched to a gene: 6. This CDR3 reads CASRESGGYNEQFF. For the CDR3, the DNA is TGTGCCAGCCGGGAGAGCGGGGGGTACAATGAGCAGTTCTTC.

The V call is TRBV21-1, the J call TRBJ2-5; the D call in the table, TRBD2, was not verified against the DNA. TRBV21-1 is an annotated pseudogene. This CDR3 spans 18 amino acids. As DNA, the CDR3 is TGTGCCAGCAGCACTCCCCGTAGGGCGGGGCCTTCTGAAGAGACCCAGTACTTC. Encoded protein: CASSTPRRAGPSEETQYF.

The chain joins TRBV30 to TRBJ2-5; 7 bases map to TRBD1. The CDR3 consists of 11 residues. Germline lookup yields CDR1 GTSNPN and CDR2 SVGIG (reference sequence). Trimming cost V 7 bases and J 4 bases; bases outside gene matches: 3. CDR3 protein: CASGQPETQYF. The CDR3, as DNA: TGTGCCTCGGGACAGCCAGAGACCCAGTACTTC.